This record concerns one T cell receptor beta chain sequence. Germline V gives CDR1 SEHNR, CDR2 FQNEAQ (reference sequence). This CDR3 contains 16 residues. Trimming took off 2 bases at V and 6 bases at J, with 17 bases between the two ends. This entry is derived from a study of blood T cell repertoires in COVID-19. The overall study: Sites in the United States, Italy and Spain provided acute and convalescent COVID-19 samples. From T cells, B-cell-depleted T cells, or PBMCs came the material, which was cDNA or gDNA.

Original handling: Reference gene primer amplification in the assay estimated nucleated cell counts. The data were produced by immunoSEQ multiplex PCR, yet TCRdb's version contains in-frame clones alone and is incomplete. Clonal size and the V and J genes are those of that table, whereas D and trimming came from the DNA. The sample lists over 200,000 clones, around four fifths seen once, with 27% in the top ten. Sequencing was performed on peripheral blood. The chain has TRBV7-9 and TRBJ2-1; weak D call: TRBD2 (7 bases). The source of this sequence is a man aged 40-50 years with acute or convalescent COVID-19. The CDR3 nucleotides are TGTGCCAGCAGCTTACGGGGGGCAGTGACGACCAATGAGCAGTTCTTC. This encodes CASSLRGAVTTNEQFF.